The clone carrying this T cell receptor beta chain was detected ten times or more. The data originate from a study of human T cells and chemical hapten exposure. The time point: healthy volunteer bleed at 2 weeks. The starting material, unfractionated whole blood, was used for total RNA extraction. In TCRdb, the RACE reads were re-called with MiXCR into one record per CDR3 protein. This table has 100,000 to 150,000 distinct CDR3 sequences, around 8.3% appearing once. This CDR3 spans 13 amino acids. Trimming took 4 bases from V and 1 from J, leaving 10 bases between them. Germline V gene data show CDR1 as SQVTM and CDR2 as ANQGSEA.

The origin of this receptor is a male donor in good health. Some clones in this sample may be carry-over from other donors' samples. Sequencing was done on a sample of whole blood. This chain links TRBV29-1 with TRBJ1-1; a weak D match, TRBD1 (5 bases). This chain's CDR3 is CSVGGLQNTEAFF. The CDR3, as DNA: TGCAGCGTTGGGGGACTTCAGAACACTGAAGCTTTCTTT.